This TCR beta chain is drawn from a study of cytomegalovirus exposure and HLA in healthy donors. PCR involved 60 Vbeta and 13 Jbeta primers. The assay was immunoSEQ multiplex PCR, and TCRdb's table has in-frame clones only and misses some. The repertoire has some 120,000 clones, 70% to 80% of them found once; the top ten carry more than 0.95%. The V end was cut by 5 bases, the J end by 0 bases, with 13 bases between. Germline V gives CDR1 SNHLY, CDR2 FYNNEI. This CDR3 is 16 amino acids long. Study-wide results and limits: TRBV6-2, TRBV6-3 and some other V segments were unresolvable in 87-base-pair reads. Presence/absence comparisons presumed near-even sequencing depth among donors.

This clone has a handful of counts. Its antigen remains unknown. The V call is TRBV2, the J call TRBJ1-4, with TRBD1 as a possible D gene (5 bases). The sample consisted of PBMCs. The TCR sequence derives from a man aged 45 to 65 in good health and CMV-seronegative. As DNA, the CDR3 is TGTGCCAGCAGTTCACGACAGATAACAACTAATGAAAAACTGTTTTTT. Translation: CASSSRQITTNEKLFF. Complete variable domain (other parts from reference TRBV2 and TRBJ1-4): EPEVTQTPSHQVTQMGQEVILRCVPISNHLYFYWYRQILGQKVEFLVSFYNNEISEKSEIFDDQFSVERPDGSNFTLKIRSTKLEDSAMYFCASSSRQITTNEKLFFGSGTQLSVL.